Listed below are T cell receptor beta chains from one sample, sequenced in a study of cytotoxic CD8 clonotypes in ibrutinib-treated CLL. Clones were sequenced by immunoSEQ multiplex PCR, and TCRdb holds only the in-frame ones, with some missing. The repertoire holds 150,000 or so clones, about 80% seen once, with more than 10% in the top ten. The sequencing here drew on PBMCs, taken after 12 months of ibrutinib treatment. Source of these receptors: a human donor with chronic lymphocytic leukemia. CDR3s include the opening cysteine and the closing phenylalanine or tryptophan. The order of the fields is D gene, J gene, V gene, clone size, CDR3 DNA, CDR3 protein. A D gene is named only where the DNA matches it firmly. The listing skips clone size in some rows; elsewhere it reads once, few, many or a size class.

D: NA; J: TRBJ2-3; V: TRBV5-6; size: NA; DNA: TGTGCCAGCAGCTTACCCGGCAGGCTAGTAGATACGCAGTATTTT; CDR3: CASSLPGRLVDTQYF
D: NA; J: TRBJ1-1; V: TRBV9; size: NA; DNA: TGTGCCAGCAGCTGGGGGACGAACACTGAAGCTTTCTTT; CDR3: CASSWGTNTEAFF
D: TRBD1; J: TRBJ1-5; V: TRBV27; size: few; DNA: TGTGCCAGCAGTCTAGGGACAGGCACCGGGCCCCAGCATTTT; CDR3: CASSLGTGTGPQHF
D: TRBD2; J: TRBJ2-1; V: TRBV5-1; size: NA; DNA: TGCGCCAGCAGCTTGCAAGCGGGAGAGTACAATGAGCAGTTCTTC; CDR3: CASSLQAGEYNEQFF
D: NA; J: TRBJ1-2; V: TRBV4-2; size: NA; DNA: TGTGCCAGCAGCCAAGATTATCAGGGGACCATAAACTATGGCTACACCTTC; CDR3: CASSQDYQGTINYGYTF
D: TRBD2; J: TRBJ2-7; V: TRBV2; size: NA; DNA: TGTGCCGGTACGGGACTAGAAGAAAACTACGAGCAGTACTTC; CDR3: CAGTGLEENYEQYF
D: NA; J: TRBJ2-2; V: TRBV5-1; size: NA; DNA: TGCGCCAGCAGCTTGCGTTCCAACGCGAACACCGGGGAGCTGTTTTTT; CDR3: CASSLRSNANTGELFF
D: TRBD2; J: TRBJ2-2; V: TRBV7-3; size: NA; DNA: TGTGCCAGCAGCTCGTCCGGGACTAGCGGCACCGGGGAGCTGTTTTTT; CDR3: CASSSSGTSGTGELFF
D: NA; J: TRBJ2-1; V: TRBV7-3; size: few; DNA: TGTGCCAGCAGCCCCCAAGGGGGGTATGAGCAGTTCTTC; CDR3: CASSPQGGYEQFF
D: NA; J: TRBJ2-6; V: TRBV30; size: NA; DNA: TGTGCCTGGAACCCCTCGAGAGGGGCTGGGGCCAACGTCCTGACTTTC; CDR3: CAWNPSRGAGANVLTF